Presented here are 4 T cell receptor beta chains from one specimen sequenced in a study of tumor-infiltrating lymphocytes in primary liver carcinoma. TCR beta cDNA was reverse-transcribed from 500 ng of total RNA. The reaction used a constant-region primer and ProtoScript II reverse transcriptase. Construction of TCR beta libraries relied on three successive nested multiplex PCR rounds employing slightly modified ARM-PCR. The first two PCR rounds used TRBV1-TRBV30 primers with a Cbeta primer, 9 to 10 cycles each. TCRdb reprocessed the multiplex PCR reads with MiXCR, giving one entry per CDR3 protein. The repertoire includes more than 150,000 distinct CDR3 sequences, 50% to 75% of them detected once, and under 75% sits in the top ten. Unsorted whole blood yielded blood RNA, and germline DNA was extracted as well. What was sequenced was peripheral blood. These receptors came from a man aged 35-49 years with primary liver carcinoma and hepatitis B virus infection.

The chain employs TRBV6-6 and TRBJ1-4; D might be TRBD1 (5 bases). The V gene's germline CDR1 is MNHNY and CDR2 SVGAGI (reference sequence). The CDR3 has 16 amino acids. With 0 bases removed from V and 8 bases from J, the gap between germline ends came to 16 bases. CDR3 nucleotides: TGTGCCAGCAGTTACTCCTGGGGCAGTGCTGGGGAAAAACTGTTTTTT. This encodes CASSYSWGSAGEKLFF.

Comments on this clonotype: At one end, the junction sequence differs from germline, possibly due to a read error. The genes are TRBV12-3 or TRBV12-4 and TRBJ2-1; 9 nucleotides line up with TRBD2. The CDR3 sequence is 15 residues long. The CDR3 loop is CANSLVSGRLNEQFF. The CDR3, as DNA: TGTGCCAACAGTTTAGTTAGCGGGAGACTGAATGAGCAGTTCTTC.

The chain links TRBV12-3 or TRBV12-4 to TRBJ2-1; no clear D. V was shortened by 9 bases and J by 0 bases, with 15 bases between the two germline ends. The CDR3 has 15 amino acids. The CDR3: CARSPAPSSYNEQFF. In DNA, the CDR3 is TGTGCCAGGAGTCCCGCTCCGAGCTCCTACAATGAGCAGTTCTTC.

As concerns this clonotype: A much larger clonotype is one base distant, so this may be a read error. The chain couples TRBV6-6 to TRBJ2-1; TRBD1 agrees at 7 bases. Germline assignment: CDR1 MNHNY and CDR2 SVGAGI (reference sequence). V lost 5 bases and J lost 2; bases outside the gene matches: 9. This CDR3 region has 16 residues. CDR3 in DNA: TGTGCCAGCAGTAGGCGACAGGGTTCAACCTACAATGAGCAGTTCTTC. This sequence encodes CASSRRQGSTYNEQFF.